This TCR beta chain was identified in a study of shared clonotypes between healthy human individuals. Study-level points and caveats: Several donors showed sharing of approximately 5% of naive CD4 clonotypes. Donor scarcity curtailed the genetic and exposure-history diversity represented herein.

On this clone itself: Its antigen is unidentified.

Method: immunoSEQ multiplex PCR; TCRdb's copy keeps in-frame clones and lacks some. The profile shows around 1.4 million clones, about 98.5% of them singletons. With 6 bases removed from V and 4 bases from J, the gap between germline ends came to 12 bases. Germline loops: CDR1 SQVTM, CDR2 ANQGSEA. This CDR3 region has 13 residues. The specimen sequenced was naive CD4+ T cells sorted from blood. This sample's subset: CD45RA+ positively selected. The sequence derives from a man aged 25 to 40 in good health. The V call is TRBV29-1, the J call TRBJ2-2; weak D call: TRBD1 (6 bases). The CDR3 DNA follows: TGCAGCGTCGACCGGGACACCACCGGGGAGCTGTTTTTT. Protein product: CSVDRDTTGELFF.